The 3 T cell receptor beta chains listed next were all sequenced from one sample in a study of CD8+CD57+ T cells in acquired aplastic anemia. Flow cytometry had shown expanded CD8+CD57+ cells in the patients chosen for sequencing. Using genomic DNA as the template, TCR beta VDJ and CDR3 profiling was carried out. Via MiXCR, TCRdb re-called the reads, giving one row per CDR3 protein. The sample holds about 190,000 distinct CDR3 sequences, 40% to 50% seen once. The sample consisted of sorted CD4+, CD8+, or CD8+CD57+ T cells (not recorded which) from PBMCs. These receptors came from a human donor with aplastic anemia.

This sequence joins TRBV20-1 and TRBJ2-6; D call uncertain. CDR1 DFQATT and CDR2 SNEGSKA come from the germline V gene (reference sequence). Trimming removed 3 bases from V and 1 base from J, with 4 bases in between. The CDR3 runs 13 residues. The CDR3 region is CSASRSGANVLTF. CDR3 in DNA: TGCAGTGCTAGTAGGTCTGGGGCCAACGTCCTGACTTTC.

Ten or more counts support this clonotype. The chain carries TRBV20-1 and TRBJ1-4; D is uncertain. CDR1 DFQATT and CDR2 SNEGSKA come from the germline V gene (reference sequence). This CDR3 contains 14 residues. Trimming left V 0 bases short and J 10 bases short, with 15 bases between. DNA for the CDR3: TGCAGTGCTAGAGATAGTGGGAAGGGCGTAAAACTGTTTTTT. Amino acid sequence: CSARDSGKGVKLFF.

This clonotype has a single count. The chain recombines TRBV2 with TRBJ2-3, with D uncertain. In germline, CDR1 is SNHLY, CDR2 FYNNEI. Trimming stripped 7 bases from V and 4 bases from J, with 12 bases between. The CDR3 is 13 amino acids. Written as DNA, the CDR3 is TGTGCCAGCATCCTCAGACGACCAGATACGCAGTATTTT. Translation: CASILRRPDTQYF. The entire variable domain, with the rest obtained from reference TRBV2 and TRBJ2-3, is as follows: EPEVTQTPSHQVTQMGQEVILRCVPISNHLYFYWYRQILGQKVEFLVSFYNNEISEKSEIFDDQFSVERPDGSNFTLKIRSTKLEDSAMYFCASILRRPDTQYFGPGTRLTVL.